The rows below give T cell receptor beta chains drawn from one sample of a study of metastatic and nonmetastatic thyroid tumors. Using MiXCR, TCRdb reanalyzed the PCR reads. Here the sample spans over 15,000 clones, 26% being singletons. The source material was tumor tissue. These TCRs come from a female donor with papillary thyroid cancer or a benign thyroid nodule (not recorded which). Some clones in this sample may be carry-over from other donors' samples. CDR3s include the opening cysteine and the closing phenylalanine or tryptophan. A D gene is named only where the DNA matches it firmly. Size tells how often a clone was seen (once, few, many) or the class of an expanded clone, and some rows leave it out.

D gene: TRBD1
J gene: TRBJ2-5
clone size: many
V gene: TRBV9
CDR3 DNA: TGTGCCAGCAGCCCGACAGGGCCCGAGACCCAGTACTTC
CDR3 protein: CASSPTGPETQYF

D gene: TRBD2
J gene: TRBJ2-7
clone size: few
V gene: TRBV28
CDR3 DNA: TGTGCCAGCAAACTTAGCGGGAGGGTGGCCTACGAGCAGTACTTC
CDR3 protein: CASKLSGRVAYEQYF

D gene: -
J gene: TRBJ2-2
clone size: once
V gene: TRBV30
CDR3 DNA: TGTGCCTGCGCGGGATTTTTGAACACCGGGGAGCTGTTTTTT
CDR3 protein: CACAGFLNTGELFF

D gene: -
J gene: TRBJ1-2
clone size: many
V gene: TRBV6-1
CDR3 DNA: TGTGCCAGTAGTCCCGGTGGAAATTATGGCTACACCTTC
CDR3 protein: CASSPGGNYGYTF

D gene: TRBD1
J gene: TRBJ2-2
clone size: few
V gene: TRBV20-1
CDR3 DNA: TGCAGTGCTCTCACAGGGGCGAACACCGGGGAGCTGTTTTTT
CDR3 protein: CSALTGANTGELFF

D gene: -
J gene: TRBJ2-2
clone size: many
V gene: TRBV20-1
CDR3 DNA: TGCAGTGCTATCCGACACTACACCGGGGAGCTGTTTTTT
CDR3 protein: CSAIRHYTGELFF

D gene: -
J gene: TRBJ1-5
clone size: medium-sized
V gene: TRBV4-1
CDR3 DNA: TGCGCCAGCAGCCAAGAAGGGCCAGTCGGTGGCCAGCCCCAGCATTTT
CDR3 protein: CASSQEGPVGGQPQHF

D gene: TRBD2
J gene: TRBJ2-7
clone size: -
V gene: TRBV7-3
CDR3 DNA: TGTGCCAGCAGCCAGACGACTAGCGGTTACGAGCAGTACTTC
CDR3 protein: CASSQTTSGYEQYF

D gene: -
J gene: TRBJ2-1
clone size: -
V gene: TRBV7-8
CDR3 DNA: TGTGCCAGCAGCTTACGTGGTGTGGGGGTGTCCTACAATGAGCAGTTCTTC
CDR3 protein: CASSLRGVGVSYNEQFF

D gene: TRBD1
J gene: TRBJ1-2
clone size: -
V gene: TRBV6-1
CDR3 DNA: TGTGCCAGCAGGGCCACAGGGGTGGGAAACTATGGCTACACCTTC
CDR3 protein: CASRATGVGNYGYTF

D gene: -
J gene: TRBJ2-3
clone size: -
V gene: TRBV12-3/TRBV12-4
CDR3 DNA: TGTGCCAGCAGTTTAATTAGGGGAACTAGCACAGATACGCAGTATTTT
CDR3 protein: CASSLIRGTSTDTQYF

D gene: -
J gene: TRBJ1-1
clone size: many
V gene: TRBV15
CDR3 DNA: TGTGCCACCAGCAGAGAAGAGGGAGTTCACACTGAAGCTTTCTTT
CDR3 protein: CATSREEGVHTEAFF

D gene: -
J gene: TRBJ1-5
clone size: -
V gene: TRBV7-2
CDR3 DNA: TGTGCCAGCAGCCAACGGGGGGATTATCCCCAGCATTTT
CDR3 protein: CASSQRGDYPQHF

D gene: TRBD2
J gene: TRBJ2-1
clone size: -
V gene: TRBV20-1
CDR3 DNA: TGCAGTGCTATAGATCCAGGGACTAAAGGACTAGCGGGAGTGTATGAGCAGTTCTTC
CDR3 protein: CSAIDPGTKGLAGVYEQFF

D gene: -
J gene: TRBJ1-1
clone size: -
V gene: TRBV5-1
CDR3 DNA: TGCGCCAGCAAGCCGACCGGGAACACTGAAGCTTTCTTT
CDR3 protein: CASKPTGNTEAFF

D gene: -
J gene: TRBJ2-2
clone size: -
V gene: TRBV11-1
CDR3 DNA: TGTGCCAGCAGCTTGAAAAATAGAGGGGGAACGAACACCGGGGAGCTGTTTTTT
CDR3 protein: CASSLKNRGGTNTGELFF

D gene: TRBD2
J gene: TRBJ2-1
clone size: many
V gene: TRBV12-3/TRBV12-4
CDR3 DNA: TGTGCCAGCAGCCCCCAAGCGGGATCTAACAATGAGCAGTTCTTC
CDR3 protein: CASSPQAGSNNEQFF

D gene: -
J gene: TRBJ2-6
clone size: many
V gene: TRBV7-2
CDR3 DNA: TGTGCCAGCACGCAGGGATACGGGGCCAACGTCCTGACTTTC
CDR3 protein: CASTQGYGANVLTF

D gene: TRBD1
J gene: TRBJ2-7
clone size: many
V gene: TRBV18
CDR3 DNA: TGTGCCAGCTCACCAACGACAGGGGGCGGCGAGCAGTACTTC
CDR3 protein: CASSPTTGGGEQYF

D gene: TRBD1
J gene: TRBJ2-2
clone size: -
V gene: TRBV19
CDR3 DNA: TGTGCCAGTAAAGTCGGGACAGGGGTTTCCGGGGAGCTGTTTTTT
CDR3 protein: CASKVGTGVSGELFF

D gene: -
J gene: TRBJ1-1
clone size: many
V gene: TRBV29-1
CDR3 DNA: TGCAGCGTTGTAGGGCAGATCATGAACACTGAAGCTTTCTTT
CDR3 protein: CSVVGQIMNTEAFF

D gene: -
J gene: TRBJ2-7
clone size: large
V gene: TRBV12-3/TRBV12-4
CDR3 DNA: TGTGCCAGCAGTTTGAAGGGTGTCCACGAGCAGTACTTC
CDR3 protein: CASSLKGVHEQYF

D gene: TRBD2
J gene: TRBJ2-1
clone size: -
V gene: TRBV20-1
CDR3 DNA: TGCGGTTCTCTACTAGCGGGGGCTTACAATGAGCAGTTCTTC
CDR3 protein: CGSLLAGAYNEQFF

D gene: -
J gene: TRBJ2-2
clone size: many
V gene: TRBV2
CDR3 DNA: TGTGCCAGCAGCGGACGGGAAAACACCGGGGAGCTGTTTTTT
CDR3 protein: CASSGRENTGELFF

D gene: TRBD2
J gene: TRBJ2-2
clone size: many
V gene: TRBV10-2
CDR3 DNA: TGCGCCAGCCGTACAATTTCCGGGACTAGCGGGACGGCACCCGGGGAGCTGTTTTTT
CDR3 protein: CASRTISGTSGTAPGELFF

D gene: TRBD1
J gene: TRBJ1-5
clone size: many
V gene: TRBV18
CDR3 DNA: TGTGCCAGCTCACTTAACAGGGGGAATCAGCCCCAGCATTTT
CDR3 protein: CASSLNRGNQPQHF

D gene: -
J gene: TRBJ2-7
clone size: -
V gene: TRBV28
CDR3 DNA: TGTGCCAGCAGTTTATCTGGGGCCAGGGAAGACTACCAGCAGTACTTC
CDR3 protein: CASSLSGAREDYQQYF

D gene: TRBD2
J gene: TRBJ2-7
clone size: -
V gene: TRBV11-2
CDR3 DNA: TGTGCCAGCAGCTTAGTAGTAGCGGGAGGTCACTACGAGCAGTACTTC
CDR3 protein: CASSLVVAGGHYEQYF

D gene: -
J gene: TRBJ2-7
clone size: many
V gene: TRBV27
CDR3 DNA: TGTGCCAGCTCTGGGGGCTACGAGCAGTACTTC
CDR3 protein: CASSGGYEQYF

D gene: -
J gene: TRBJ2-1
clone size: many
V gene: TRBV20-1
CDR3 DNA: TGCAGTGCTAGTGAGAGCGGGTTCCCCTACAATGAGCAGTTCTTC
CDR3 protein: CSASESGFPYNEQFF

D gene: -
J gene: TRBJ2-1
clone size: many
V gene: TRBV7-9
CDR3 DNA: TGTGCCAGCAGCCCAGGGGGGGATGAGCAGTTCTTC
CDR3 protein: CASSPGGDEQFF

D gene: -
J gene: TRBJ1-6
clone size: many
V gene: TRBV6-4
CDR3 DNA: TGTGCCAGCAGTGGCAGGGACTTTGCCCCCCATAATTCACCCCTCCACTTT
CDR3 protein: CASSGRDFAPHNSPLHF

D gene: TRBD1
J gene: TRBJ2-3
clone size: -
V gene: TRBV20-1
CDR3 DNA: TGCAGTGCTACCGGGACAGGGAGCACAGATACGCAGTATTTT
CDR3 protein: CSATGTGSTDTQYF

D gene: TRBD1
J gene: TRBJ2-5
clone size: many
V gene: TRBV5-1
CDR3 DNA: TGCGCCAGCAGCTCCGGACAGGGGGGGGAGACCCAGTACTTC
CDR3 protein: CASSSGQGGETQYF

D gene: -
J gene: TRBJ1-1
clone size: -
V gene: TRBV28
CDR3 DNA: TGTGCCAGCAGCTACAGTGGCGCCGGAGGCACTGAAGCTTTCTTT
CDR3 protein: CASSYSGAGGTEAFF

D gene: -
J gene: TRBJ2-3
clone size: -
V gene: TRBV24-1
CDR3 DNA: TGTGCCACCAGTGAAATCAGTTCGCCACAGGGAGGGTCGACAGATACGCAGTATTTT
CDR3 protein: CATSEISSPQGGSTDTQYF

D gene: -
J gene: TRBJ2-7
clone size: many
V gene: TRBV9
CDR3 DNA: TGTGCCAGCAGCTCCCCCGGGACGTCGAGGTCCGAGCAGTACTTC
CDR3 protein: CASSSPGTSRSEQYF

D gene: -
J gene: TRBJ1-2
clone size: -
V gene: TRBV20-1
CDR3 DNA: TGCAGTGCTCTCGGGACGGGAGTAGGCTACACCTTC
CDR3 protein: CSALGTGVGYTF

D gene: TRBD2
J gene: TRBJ2-1
clone size: many
V gene: TRBV20-1
CDR3 DNA: TGCAGTGCTAGAGAGGGAGCGGGAGTTAGTAATGAGCAGTTCTTC
CDR3 protein: CSAREGAGVSNEQFF

D gene: TRBD2
J gene: TRBJ2-7
clone size: medium-sized
V gene: TRBV5-1
CDR3 DNA: TGCGCCAGCAGCTCAAAAGGACTAGCCTACGAGCAGTACTTC
CDR3 protein: CASSSKGLAYEQYF

D gene: -
J gene: TRBJ1-2
clone size: many
V gene: TRBV28
CDR3 DNA: TGTGCCAGCAGTCCTCAGGTAGACCAGCCTAACTATGGCTACACCTTC
CDR3 protein: CASSPQVDQPNYGYTF

D gene: TRBD1
J gene: TRBJ2-7
clone size: -
V gene: TRBV28
CDR3 DNA: TGTGCCAGCAGAGGACAGGTGGGTTGGTACGAGCAGTACTTC
CDR3 protein: CASRGQVGWYEQYF